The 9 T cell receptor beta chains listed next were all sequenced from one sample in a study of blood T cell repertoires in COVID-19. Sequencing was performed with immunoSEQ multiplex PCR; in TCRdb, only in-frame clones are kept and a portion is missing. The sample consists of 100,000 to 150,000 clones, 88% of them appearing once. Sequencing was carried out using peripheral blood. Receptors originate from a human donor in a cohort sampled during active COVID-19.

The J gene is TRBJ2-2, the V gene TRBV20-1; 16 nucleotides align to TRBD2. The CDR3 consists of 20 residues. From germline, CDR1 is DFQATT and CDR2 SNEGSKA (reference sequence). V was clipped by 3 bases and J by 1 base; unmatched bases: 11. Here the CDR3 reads CSASAPPGLAGGMNTGELFF. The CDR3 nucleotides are TGCAGTGCTAGTGCCCCTCCGGGACTAGCGGGGGGGATGAACACCGGGGAGCTGTTTTTT.

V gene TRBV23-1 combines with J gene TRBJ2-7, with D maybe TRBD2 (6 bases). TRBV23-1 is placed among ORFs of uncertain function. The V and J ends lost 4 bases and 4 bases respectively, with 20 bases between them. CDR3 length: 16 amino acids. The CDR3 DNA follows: TGCGCCAGCAGTCCTACCGGTGCTAGCGAAAAATACGAGCAGTACTTC. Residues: CASSPTGASEKYEQYF.

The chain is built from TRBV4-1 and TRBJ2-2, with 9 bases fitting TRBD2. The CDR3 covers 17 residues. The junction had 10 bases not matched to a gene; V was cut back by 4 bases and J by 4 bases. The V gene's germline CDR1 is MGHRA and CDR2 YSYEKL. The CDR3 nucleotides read TGCGCCAGCAGCCCCAACTGGAGACTAGCGGCCACCGGGGAGCTGTTTTTT. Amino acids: CASSPNWRLAATGELFF.

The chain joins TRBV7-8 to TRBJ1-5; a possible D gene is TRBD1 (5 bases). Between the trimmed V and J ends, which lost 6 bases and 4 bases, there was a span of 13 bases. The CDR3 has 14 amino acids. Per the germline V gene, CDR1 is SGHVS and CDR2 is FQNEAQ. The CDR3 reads CASRGRGRNQPQHF. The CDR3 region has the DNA TGTGCCAGCAGGGGGAGGGGCCGTAATCAGCCCCAGCATTTT.

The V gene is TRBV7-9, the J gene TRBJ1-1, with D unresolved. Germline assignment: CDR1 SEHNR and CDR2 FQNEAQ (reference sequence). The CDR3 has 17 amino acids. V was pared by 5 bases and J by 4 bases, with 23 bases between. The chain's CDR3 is CASSVGTLLQVGTEAFF. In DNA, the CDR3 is TGTGCCAGCAGCGTCGGTACACTTCTCCAGGTCGGCACTGAAGCTTTCTTT.

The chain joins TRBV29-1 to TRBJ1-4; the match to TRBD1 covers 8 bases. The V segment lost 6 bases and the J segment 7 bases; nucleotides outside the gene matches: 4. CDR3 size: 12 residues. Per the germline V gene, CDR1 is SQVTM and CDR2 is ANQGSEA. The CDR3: CSVQGAREKLFF. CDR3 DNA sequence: TGCAGCGTCCAGGGGGCTCGTGAAAAACTGTTTTTT.

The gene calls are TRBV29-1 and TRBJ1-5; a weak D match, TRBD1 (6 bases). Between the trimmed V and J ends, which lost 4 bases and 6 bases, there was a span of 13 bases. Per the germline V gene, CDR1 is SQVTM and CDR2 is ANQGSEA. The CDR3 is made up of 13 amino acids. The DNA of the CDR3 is TGCAGCGTTGCCTCGGGGGGCGGTCAGCCCCAGCATTTT. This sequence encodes CSVASGGGQPQHF.

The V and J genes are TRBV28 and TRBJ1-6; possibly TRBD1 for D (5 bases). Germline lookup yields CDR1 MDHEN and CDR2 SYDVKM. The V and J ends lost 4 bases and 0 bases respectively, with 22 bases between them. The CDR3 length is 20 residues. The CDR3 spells CASSSPGGGGRHSYNSPLHF. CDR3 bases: TGTGCCAGCAGTTCCCCGGGCGGGGGAGGGCGGCACTCCTATAATTCACCCCTCCACTTT.

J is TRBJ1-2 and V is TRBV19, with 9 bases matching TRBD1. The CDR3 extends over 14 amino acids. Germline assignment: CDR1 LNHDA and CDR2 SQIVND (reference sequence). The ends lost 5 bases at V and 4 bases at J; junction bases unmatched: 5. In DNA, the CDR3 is TGTGCCAGTAGTCCCCCGGACAGGGGCTATGGCTACACCTTC. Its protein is CASSPPDRGYGYTF. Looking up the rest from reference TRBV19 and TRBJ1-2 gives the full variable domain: DGGITQSPKYLFRKEGQNVTLSCEQNLNHDAMYWYRQDPGQGLRLIYYSQIVNDFQKGDIAEGYSVSREKKESFPLTVTSAQKNPTAFYLCASSPPDRGYGYTFGSGTRLTVV.